This TCR beta chain was sequenced in a study of cytomegalovirus exposure and HLA in healthy donors. Study-wide context: HLA-typed donors contributed 65 million to 85 million unique TCRs, which were held in an early data release. Whole-study findings and limits: Per published accounts, TCR beta sequences correctly predicted the HLA-A and HLA-B alleles of most subjects. Analyzed later, most CMV-associated TCR beta chains appeared HLA-restricted. It was reported in a later analysis that an Asian-associated ancestry cluster showed fewer N-insertions than the roughly 660-donor mean.

On this clone: Antigen specificity is unknown.

CDR3 length: 15 residues. V gave up 1 base and J gave up 3 bases; unmatched junction bases: 4. The germline gives CDR1 MNHEY, CDR2 SVGAGI. Researchers ran the PCR with 60 Vbeta and 13 Jbeta primers. Some clones are missing from TCRdb's copy, which holds only in-frame ones; the method was immunoSEQ multiplex PCR. This sample has 150,000 to 190,000 clones, with around 74% found just once. The rearrangement joins TRBV6-5 to TRBJ1-1, with TRBD1 matching over 8 bases. The TCR was taken from a man aged 18 to 29 in good health and CMV-seronegative. Sequencing was performed on PBMCs. In DNA, the CDR3 is TGTGCCAGCAGTTACTTCGGACAGGGAGACACTGAAGCTTTCTTT. Translating it yields CASSYFGQGDTEAFF.